The clone carrying this T cell receptor beta chain occurred once. Its antigen is unidentified. Produced via immunoSEQ multiplex PCR; TCRdb's table is partial and in-frame only. The table has some 120,000 clones, about 90% seen once. The data were taken from a study of T cell responses to AZD1222 COVID-19 vaccine. The CDR3 is 17 amino acids. Germline-derived CDR1 and CDR2 are MDHEN and SYDVKM. V lost 10 bases, J lost 0 bases, and 22 bases lay in between. Study-wide findings and caveats: Baseline seropositivity characterized only 5 or 6 AZD1222 recipients. Most donors were white British, females outnumbered males, and clonal diversity was possibly underestimated.

The chain combines TRBV28 with TRBJ1-5, with D perhaps TRBD1 (5 bases). The origin of this receptor is an adult in good health. The sequencing used peripheral blood, collected on day 0 of MenACWY control vaccination. In DNA, the CDR3 is TGTGCCACCTCAGAAAGGGGCGATTTCTATAGCAATCAGCCCCAGCATTTT. Its translation: CATSERGDFYSNQPQHF. Filled out from reference TRBV28 and TRBJ1-5, the complete variable domain reads DVKVTQSSRYLVKRTGEKVFLECVQDMDHENMFWYRQDPGLGLRLIYFSYDVKMKEKGDIPEGYSVSREKKERFSLILESASTNQTSMYLCATSERGDFYSNQPQHFGDGTRLSIL.